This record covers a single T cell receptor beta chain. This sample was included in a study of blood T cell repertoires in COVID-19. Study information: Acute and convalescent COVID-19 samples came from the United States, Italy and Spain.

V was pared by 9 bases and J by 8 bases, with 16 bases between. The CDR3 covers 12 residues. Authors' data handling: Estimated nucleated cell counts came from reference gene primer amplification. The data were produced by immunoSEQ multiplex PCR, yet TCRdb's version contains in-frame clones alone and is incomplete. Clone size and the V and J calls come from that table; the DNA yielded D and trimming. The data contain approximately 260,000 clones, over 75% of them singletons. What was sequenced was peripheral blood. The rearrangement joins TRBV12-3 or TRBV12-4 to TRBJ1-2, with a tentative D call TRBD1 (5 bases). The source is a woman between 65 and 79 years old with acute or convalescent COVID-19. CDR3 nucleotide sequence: TGTGCCAGTACAGGAGTTTCCTACGGCTACACCTTC. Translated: CASTGVSYGYTF.